The sequence of this T cell receptor (beta chain) was determined in a study of T-cell memory formation after mild COVID-19. The CDR3 is made up of 13 amino acids. Trimming took 5 bases from V and 5 from J; bases not matched to a gene: 5. Germline V gene data show CDR1 as SGHTA and CDR2 as FQGNSA. Broader study findings: Of the contracting clones, CD4+ ones lay mainly in CM and EM, and CD8+ ones in EMRA.

A remark on this clonotype: As yet, its antigen is unknown.

A single record per CDR3 protein comes from TCRdb applying MiXCR to the 5' RACE reads. The sample lists about 57,000 distinct CDR3 sequences; over 9% were seen once. Source material: PBMCs or a T cell subset sorted from them (not recorded which). The clonotype comes from a man younger than 35 who had mild COVID-19 (a few samples of this study predate the infection). Cell type and time point are not known. V is TRBV7-2 and J is TRBJ1-1, with 7 positions matching TRBD1. The CDR3 DNA is TGTGCCAGCAGCCGAGACAGGGAAACTGAAGCTTTCTTT. This codes for CASSRDRETEAFF.